Below, 13 T cell receptor beta chains from the same sample are listed, as sequenced in a study of cytomegalovirus exposure and HLA in healthy donors. Primers: 60 Vbeta forward and 13 Jbeta reverse. TCRdb keeps only in-frame clones here, not all; method: immunoSEQ multiplex PCR. The sample comprises about 130,000 clones, more than 75% of which are singletons, and approximately 8.1% rests with the top ten. The sample taken for sequencing was PBMCs. These TCRs come from a woman in her fifties or sixties in good health and CMV-seropositive.

J is TRBJ1-2 and V is TRBV30, with D possibly TRBD1 on 5 matching bases. The germline V and J ends were trimmed by 4 bases and 3 bases, with 9 bases remaining between them. Germline V CDR1 and CDR2: GTSNPN, SVGIG (reference sequence). This CDR3 comprises 12 residues. The CDR3, as DNA: TGTGCCTGGACCCTAGGGGACTATGGCTACACCTTC. Its translation is CAWTLGDYGYTF.

Only one count was recorded for this clone. The CDR3 DNA follows: TGTGCCAGCAGCTCAGGGCAGGGTTGGACTGAAGCTTTCTTT. Protein product: CASSSGQGWTEAFF. The chain employs TRBV5-6 and TRBJ1-1; D possibly corresponds to TRBD1 (5 bases). V lost 3 bases and J lost 5, with 14 bases in between. The CDR3 covers 14 residues. CDR1 is SGHDT and CDR2 is YYEEEE in the germline V gene.

This clone appeared a single time. V is TRBV2 and J is TRBJ2-5; D unclear. Judging by the DNA end, TRBJ2-7 fits better; the J call may be wrong. The CDR3 has 13 residues. Germline lookup yields CDR1 SNHLY and CDR2 FYNNEI. The CDR3 sequence is CASIHAVTYEQYF. The CDR3 DNA reads TGTGCCAGCATTCACGCCGTAACCTACGAGCAGTACTTC.

The chain is built from TRBV7-2 and TRBJ1-4; tentatively, D is TRBD1 (6 bases). The CDR3 has 14 amino acids. CDR1 SGHTA and CDR2 FQGNSA come from the germline V gene. The V gene lost 2 bases and the J gene lost 8 bases, with 12 bases spanning the gap. The CDR3 sequence: CASSLWGLGEKLFF. The CDR3 DNA follows: TGTGCCAGCAGCTTATGGGGGCTCGGCGAAAAACTGTTTTTT.

The chain is built from TRBV18 and TRBJ1-5; D gene uncertain. The length of the CDR3 is 16 residues. Germline CDR1 reads KGHSH; CDR2 reads LQKENI. V was cut by 3 bases and J by 3 bases, with 15 bases left in between. The CDR3 spells CASSPVDAEINQPQHF. DNA of the CDR3: TGTGCCAGCTCACCGGTAGATGCGGAGATCAATCAGCCCCAGCATTTT.

V is TRBV7-9 and J is TRBJ1-2, with a possible D match to TRBD1 (6 bases). Germline V gene data show CDR1 as SEHNR and CDR2 as FQNEAQ (reference sequence). V was pared by 5 bases and J by 6 bases, with 16 bases between. This CDR3 spans 14 amino acids. Written as DNA, the CDR3 is TGTGCCAGCAGCGGGTACAGGGCCACAAATGGCTACACCTTC. This encodes CASSGYRATNGYTF.

The genes are TRBV4-2 and TRBJ2-1; TRBD2 agrees at 11 bases. J gave up 4 bases and V 0 bases, and 5 bases lay outside the gene matches. Germline V CDR1 and CDR2: LGHNA, YNFKEQ. The CDR3 spans 17 residues. CDR3 DNA: TGTGCCAGCAGCCAAGATGGGACTAGCGGAGCTTACAATGAGCAGTTCTTC. It codes for CASSQDGTSGAYNEQFF.

The CDR3 here is CAWSVGGANEKLFF. In nucleotides, the CDR3 is TGTGCCTGGAGTGTAGGGGGGGCTAATGAAAAACTGTTTTTT. The chain couples TRBV30 to TRBJ1-4, with D tentatively TRBD1 (6 bases). Germline V gene lookup returns CDR1 GTSNPN and CDR2 SVGIG (reference sequence). The germline V and J ends were trimmed by 0 bases and 3 bases, with 8 bases remaining between them. The CDR3 contains 14 residues.

The V gene is TRBV5-8, the J gene TRBJ2-7, with a tentative D call TRBD1 (7 bases). The CDR3 extends over 13 amino acids. The V end was cut by 4 bases, the J end by 7 bases, with 15 bases between. CDR1 and CDR2 from the germline V gene are SGHTS and YDEGEE. Here the CDR3 DNA reads TGTGCCAGCAGCCTGGGTCAGGGGGGTGAGCAGTACTTC. Translation: CASSLGQGGEQYF.

A single count supports this clone. V and J are TRBV2 and TRBJ1-1; D not certain. Per the germline V gene, CDR1 is SNHLY and CDR2 is FYNNEI. Trimming stripped 5 bases from V and 4 bases from J, with 11 bases between. The CDR3 contains 13 residues. In DNA form, the CDR3 reads TGTGCCAGCAGTCCACAGAGAGTCACTGAAGCTTTCTTT. The encoded protein is CASSPQRVTEAFF.

The rearrangement uses TRBV13 and TRBJ2-4, with 7 bases fitting TRBD2. The ends lost 2 bases at V and 7 bases at J; junction bases unmatched: 5. The CDR3 is 14 residues long. Germline V lookup: CDR1 PRHDT, CDR2 FYEKMQ (reference sequence). The CDR3 protein is CASSLWRESNIQYF. In DNA, the CDR3 is TGTGCCAGCAGCTTATGGCGGGAGAGCAACATTCAGTACTTC.

This chain connects TRBV7-8 to TRBJ2-3; 7 bases align to TRBD2. This CDR3 is built from 18 residues. Looked up from germline, CDR1 is SGHVS and CDR2 is FQNEAQ. The ends lost 5 bases at V and 1 base at J; junction bases unmatched: 15. CDR3 DNA sequence: TGTGCCAGCAGCCCCACCGGGTGGCGGGAGACTCGCACAGATACGCAGTATTTT. Amino acid sequence: CASSPTGWRETRTDTQYF.

The CDR3: CASSEDRDNSPLHF. As DNA, the CDR3 is TGTGCCAGCAGTGAGGACAGGGATAATTCACCCCTCCACTTT. This chain links TRBV6-5 with TRBJ1-6; 8 nucleotides agree with TRBD1. The V and J ends lost 5 bases and 5 bases, in that order; junction bases with no gene match: 2. The CDR3 is 14 residues long. From germline, CDR1 is MNHEY and CDR2 SVGAGI.